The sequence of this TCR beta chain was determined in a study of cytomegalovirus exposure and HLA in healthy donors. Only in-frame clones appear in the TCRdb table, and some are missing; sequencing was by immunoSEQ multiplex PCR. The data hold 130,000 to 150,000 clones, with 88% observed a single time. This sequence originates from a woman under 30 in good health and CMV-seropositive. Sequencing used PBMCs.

The CDR3, as DNA: TGCGCCAGCAGCTTCGGCGGGAGGGAGTTCGGGGAGCTGTTTTTT. Translation gives CASSFGGREFGELFF. This sequence joins TRBV5-1 and TRBJ2-2; 9 bases line up with TRBD2. V gave up 2 bases and J gave up 7 bases; unmatched junction bases: 6. The germline gives CDR1 SGHRS, CDR2 YFSETQ. This CDR3 comprises 15 residues.